Each of the 4 T cell receptor beta chains below was sequenced from the same sample in a study of shared clonotypes between healthy human individuals. The protocol was immunoSEQ multiplex PCR, while the TCRdb copy is restricted to in-frame clones and leaves out a portion. The table shows hundreds of thousands of clones, with around three quarters occurring only once. The material sequenced was PBMCs. These receptors were collected from a woman aged 40 to 50 in good health. Some clones in this sample may be carry-over from other donors' samples.

This clone showed up just once. The chain uses TRBV27 and TRBJ1-4; D remains unclear. Germline CDR1 is MNHEY and CDR2 is SMNVEV (reference sequence). This CDR3 contains 13 residues. V shed 7 bases and J shed 5 bases, with 11 bases lying between them. Here the CDR3 DNA reads TGTGCCAGCACCTTCGCGGGGAATGAAAAACTGTTTTTT. This sequence encodes CASTFAGNEKLFF.

The chain carries TRBV5-1 and TRBJ1-4; perhaps TRBD1 as D (5 bases). The length of the CDR3 is 18 residues. Germline-derived CDR1 and CDR2 are SGHRS and YFSETQ. V lost 5 bases to trimming and J lost 10 bases, with 30 bases between them. In DNA form, the CDR3 reads TGCGCCAGCAGTCGGGACGGGGATCCTCGAAGTTCCCCAGGAAAACTGTTTTTT. It translates to CASSRDGDPRSSPGKLFF. Using reference TRBV5-1 and TRBJ1-4 for the parts outside the CDR3, the full variable domain is KAGVTQTPRYLIKTRGQQVTLSCSPISGHRSVSWYQQTPGQGLQFLFEYFSETQRNKGNFPGRFSGRQFSNSRSEMNVSTLELGDSALYLCASSRDGDPRSSPGKLFFGSGTQLSVL.

This chain connects TRBV27 to TRBJ2-1; 11 bases align to TRBD2. V shed 5 bases and J 6 bases; nucleotides not matched to a gene: 12. The CDR3 spans 17 residues. The germline CDR1 and CDR2 sequences are MNHEY and SMNVEV (reference sequence). The DNA of the CDR3 is TGTGCCAGCAGTCCCTACCCCACTAGCGGGAGTGGCAATGAGCAGTTCTTC. Protein: CASSPYPTSGSGNEQFF.

This clone occurred many times. The rearrangement links TRBV6-1 to TRBJ2-5; possibly TRBD1 or TRBD2 for D (5 bases each). This CDR3 is 14 amino acids long. The germline CDR1 and CDR2 sequences are MNHNS and SASEGT. Between the trimmed V and J ends, which lost 6 bases and 13 bases, there was a span of 24 bases. The CDR3 sequence: CASSSGLETYELYF. As DNA, the CDR3 is TGTGCCAGCAGCTCGGGGCTGGAAACTTATGAGCTGTACTTC.